The 22 T cell receptor beta chains given below trace back to one sample, sequenced in a study of T cells after yellow fever vaccination. TCRdb called the 5' RACE reads again in MiXCR, with one record for every CDR3 protein. The sample consists of some 120,000 distinct CDR3 sequences, 7.5% to 10% of them appearing once. This sample comprised CD8+ T cells sorted from PBMCs, obtained on the day of the yellow fever booster vaccination. The receptors originated from a man aged 18 to 30 who received the YFV17D yellow fever vaccine.

The V call is TRBV20-1, the J call TRBJ2-2; no clear D gene. The V and J ends lost 2 bases and 6 bases respectively, with 10 bases between them. The CDR3 sequence is 13 residues long. In germline, CDR1 is DFQATT, CDR2 SNEGSKA (reference sequence). The CDR3 DNA follows: TGCAGTGCTAGAAATTTTGTCTCCGGGGAGCTGTTTTTT. It specifies CSARNFVSGELFF.

This clonotype was seen a handful of times. This chain links TRBV4-1 with TRBJ1-5; no reliable D call. Per the germline V gene, CDR1 is MGHRA and CDR2 is YSYEKL. V dropped 2 bases and J dropped 8 bases, with 16 bases sitting between them. This CDR3 is 15 amino acids long. Written as DNA, the CDR3 is TGCGCCAGCAGCCAAAATTGGGCAGAAGGGAAGCCCCAGCATTTT. Translated, it gives CASSQNWAEGKPQHF.

This clonotype has a count of ten or more. The rearrangement joins TRBV4-3 to TRBJ2-2; the D gene is possibly TRBD2 (6 bases). Germline V gene lookup returns CDR1 LGHNA and CDR2 YSLEER. Trimming shortened V by 11 bases and J by 4 bases, and 8 bases separated the two germline ends. This CDR3 has 11 amino acids. CDR3 residues: CAAGSTGELFF. DNA for the CDR3: TGCGCCGCGGGGTCCACCGGGGAGCTGTTTTTT.

This clonotype came up a few times. The CDR3 sequence: CASSVGLATGELFF. The DNA for the CDR3 is TGTGCCAGCAGCGTTGGGCTAGCTACCGGGGAGCTGTTTTTT. The rearrangement joins TRBV9 to TRBJ2-2; a weak D match, TRBD2 (5 bases). The germline CDR1 and CDR2 sequences are SGDLS and YYNGEE. The V and J ends lost 2 bases and 5 bases respectively, with 10 bases between them. The CDR3 spans 14 residues.

V and J are TRBV20-1 and TRBJ2-7; D might be TRBD1 or TRBD2, each matching 6 bases. CDR3 length: 14 residues. Germline lookup yields CDR1 DFQATT and CDR2 SNEGSKA (reference sequence). V lost 6 bases, J lost 4 bases, and 19 bases lay in between. Here the CDR3 DNA reads TGCAGTGCGCCAGATTCGGGGGCCCCTTACGAGCAGTACGTC. It encodes CSAPDSGAPYEQYV.

The chain carries TRBV5-1 and TRBJ2-1; D uncertain. This CDR3 comprises 12 residues. Between the trimmed V and J ends, which lost 0 bases and 5 bases, there was a span of 3 bases. Germline V gene data show CDR1 as SGHRS and CDR2 as YFSETQ. CDR3 sequence: CASSLVDNEQFF. The CDR3 nucleotides are TGCGCCAGCAGCTTGGTGGACAATGAGCAGTTCTTC. The full variable domain, in which reference TRBV5-1 and TRBJ2-1 provide the parts outside the CDR3, is KAGVTQTPRYLIKTRGQQVTLSCSPISGHRSVSWYQQTPGQGLQFLFEYFSETQRNKGNFPGRFSGRQFSNSRSEMNVSTLELGDSALYLCASSLVDNEQFFGPGTRLTVL.

This clonotype was counted ten times or more. The chain has TRBV4-1 and TRBJ2-5, with unresolved D. V was clipped by 4 bases and J by 2 bases, with 11 bases between them. The CDR3 loop spans 14 amino acids. The germline CDR1 and CDR2 sequences are MGHRA and YSYEKL. The CDR3 spells CASSLTVKQETQYF. The DNA of the CDR3 is TGCGCCAGCAGCCTGACGGTGAAGCAAGAGACCCAGTACTTC.

This clonotype has just a few counts. The rearrangement links TRBV27 to TRBJ2-1; possibly TRBD2 for D (7 bases). The CDR3 spans 14 residues. The germline V and J ends were trimmed by 3 bases and 8 bases, with 14 bases remaining between them. The germline gives CDR1 MNHEY, CDR2 SMNVEV (reference sequence). As DNA, the CDR3 is TGTGCCAGCAGTTTTGGGGGGGCCGGTGATGAGCAGTTCTTC. It codes for CASSFGGAGDEQFF.

There are a few counts of this clonotype. The chain employs TRBV4-2 and TRBJ2-2; D perhaps matches TRBD1 (6 bases). With 0 bases removed from V and 0 bases from J, the gap between germline ends came to 8 bases. CDR3 length: 16 residues. Germline V CDR1 and CDR2: LGHNA, YNFKEQ. CDR3 sequence reads: CASSQDGTPNTGELFF. CDR3 DNA sequence: TGTGCCAGCAGCCAAGACGGGACACCGAACACCGGGGAGCTGTTTTTT.

This clonotype came up a few times. V gene TRBV7-9 combines with J gene TRBJ2-2; D gene ambiguous. V shed 5 bases and J shed 6 bases, with 10 bases lying between them. The germline V gene encodes CDR1 SEHNR and CDR2 FQNEAQ (reference sequence). CDR3 length: 13 residues. Here the CDR3 reads CASSLLSSGELFF. The CDR3 DNA is TGTGCCAGCAGCCTACTCTCCTCCGGGGAGCTGTTTTTT.

This clonotype has a handful of counts. This chain links TRBV4-3 with TRBJ2-7; D perhaps matches TRBD2 (6 bases). The CDR3 totals 17 residues. The germline V and J ends were trimmed by 4 bases and 1 base, with 20 bases remaining between them. In germline, CDR1 is LGHNA, CDR2 YSLEER. The CDR3 coding sequence is TGCGCCAGCAGCCTCCTACTCCGGGACGGGAGATCCTACGAGCAGTACTTC. Translating it yields CASSLLLRDGRSYEQYF.

This clonotype was picked up many times. The chain recombines TRBV6-5 with TRBJ1-2, with D hard to call. Between the trimmed V and J ends, which lost 0 bases and 6 bases, there was a span of 14 bases. The germline CDR1 and CDR2 sequences are MNHEY and SVGAGI. This CDR3 contains 15 residues. CDR3 sequence (DNA): TGTGCCAGCAGTTACTCCCTCGGAGGGCTGGATGGCTACACCTTC. Protein: CASSYSLGGLDGYTF.

Here the CDR3 reads CASSGNSEGLAGPQETQYF. In DNA form, the CDR3 reads TGTGCCAGCAGCGGGAATTCGGAGGGTCTAGCGGGACCCCAAGAGACCCAGTACTTC. The gene calls are TRBV9 and TRBJ2-5; TRBD2 matches 9 bases. Germline V gene data show CDR1 as SGDLS and CDR2 as YYNGEE. This CDR3 is 19 amino acids long. V trimming: 3 bases; J trimming: 1 base; junction bases outside the gene matches: 16.

This clonotype was seen more than once but under ten times. The chain has TRBV19 and TRBJ1-1; the D gene is possibly TRBD1 (5 bases). The V gene lost 9 bases and the J gene lost 1 base, with 9 bases spanning the gap. CDR1 is LNHDA, CDR2 SQIVND, per germline (reference sequence). The CDR3 runs 12 residues. CDR3 loop: CASSGPNTEAFF. CDR3 in DNA: TGTGCCAGCTCGGGGCCGAACACTGAAGCTTTCTTT.

This chain joins TRBV12-3 or TRBV12-4 and TRBJ1-1; the D is unclear. The CDR3 is made up of 14 amino acids. Deletions cut 3 bases from V and 3 bases from J, with 11 bases between. CDR3 region: CASSFRDTDTEAFF. DNA for the CDR3: TGTGCCAGCAGTTTTCGCGACACCGACACTGAAGCTTTCTTT.

Only a few counts were recorded for this clonotype. This rearrangement joins TRBV12-3 or TRBV12-4 to TRBJ2-2; 8 bases map to TRBD1. The junction had 7 bases not matched to a gene; V was cut back by 6 bases and J by 4 bases. CDR3 size: 15 residues. The CDR3 loop is CASRKDRVGTGELFF. The DNA of the CDR3 is TGTGCCAGCAGGAAGGACAGGGTCGGCACCGGGGAGCTGTTTTTT.

A few counts support this clonotype. The rearrangement links TRBV10-2 to TRBJ1-2; the D gene is possibly TRBD1 (6 bases). Per the germline V gene, CDR1 is WSHSY and CDR2 is SAAADI. This CDR3 contains 16 residues. V was pared by 2 bases and J by 0 bases, with 13 bases between. This chain's CDR3 is CASSERRGPTNYGYTF. The CDR3 DNA sequence: TGCGCCAGCAGTGAGCGCAGGGGCCCTACTAACTATGGCTACACCTTC.

There are a few counts of this clonotype. The CDR3 region is CASSLEASSYNEQFF. In nucleotides, the CDR3 is TGTGCCAGCAGCTTAGAGGCGAGCTCCTACAATGAGCAGTTCTTC. The V call is TRBV11-2, the J call TRBJ2-1, with D unclear. The CDR3 loop spans 15 amino acids. In germline, CDR1 is SGHAT, CDR2 FQNNGV. Trimming cost V 0 bases and J 0 bases, with 6 bases left between them.

The chain joins TRBV18 to TRBJ2-1; perhaps TRBD1 as D (6 bases). V lost 6 bases and J 7 bases, leaving 13 bases between the germline ends. Germline-derived CDR1 and CDR2 are KGHSH and LQKENI. This CDR3 spans 13 amino acids. This CDR3 is CASSYTGQNEQFF. As DNA, the CDR3 is TGTGCCAGCTCCTACACGGGACAAAATGAGCAGTTCTTC.

This clonotype was found a few times. The chain has TRBV27 and TRBJ2-3; D may be TRBD2 (6 bases). The CDR3 is 14 amino acids. Trimming left V 2 bases short and J 4 bases short, with 10 bases between. CDR1 and CDR2 (germline): MNHEY, SMNVEV (reference sequence). In nucleotides, the CDR3 is TGTGCCAGCAGTTTACTCACTAGCCCAGATACGCAGTATTTT. Translation: CASSLLTSPDTQYF.

The chain links TRBV7-2 to TRBJ2-1; possible D gene TRBD2, 7 bases. Germline CDR1 reads SGHTA; CDR2 reads FQGNSA. This CDR3 is 16 amino acids long. Trimming removed 4 bases from V and 9 bases from J, with 22 bases in between. CDR3 nucleotide sequence: TGTGCCAGCAGCTCCCCGTACGGGGGGCGCTCGAGTGAGCAGTTCTTC. Its translation is CASSSPYGGRSSEQFF.

A few counts support this clonotype. This sequence joins TRBV2 and TRBJ2-7, with a possible D match to TRBD1 (5 bases). The CDR3 sequence is 15 residues long. CDR1 and CDR2 from the germline V gene are SNHLY and FYNNEI. The V and J ends lost 7 bases and 5 bases respectively, with 21 bases between them. The CDR3, as DNA: TGTGCCAGCAAAATCAGGGTCCTCCTCGCCCACGAGCAGTACTTC. It yields the protein CASKIRVLLAHEQYF. The full variable domain, with the rest looked up from reference TRBV2 and TRBJ2-7, is EPEVTQTPSHQVTQMGQEVILRCVPISNHLYFYWYRQILGQKVEFLVSFYNNEISEKSEIFDDQFSVERPDGSNFTLKIRSTKLEDSAMYFCASKIRVLLAHEQYFGPGTRLTVT.